Sequencing of this T cell receptor beta chain was carried out in a study of beta chain features in type 1 diabetes. Findings and caveats of the study: VDJ junctions sequenced from type 1 diabetes patients showed fewer insertions and more deletions. TCRB CDR3 length was moderately but significantly reduced in all four CD4+ subsets of Type 1 diabetes patients.

Of note for this clone: Antigen unknown.

Of the isolated RNA, all was reverse transcribed, and so the sequenced material was expressed TCRB transcripts. The method was immunoSEQ multiplex PCR; TCRdb's version includes in-frame clones alone and lacks a portion of them. The sample carries 430,000 or so clones, roughly 11% recorded once. CDR3 size: 16 residues. Trimming cost V 4 bases and J 2 bases; bases outside gene matches: 2. In germline, CDR1 is KGHSH, CDR2 LQKENI. One heparinised blood draw averaging approximately 0.11 L was given by each donor. V is TRBV18 and J is TRBJ2-7; TRBD2 agrees at 16 bases. The sample consisted of naive CD4+ T cells from blood. The origin of this receptor is a woman under 30 in good health. The CDR3 is CASSLGTSGRAYEQYF. CDR3 nucleotide sequence: TGTGCCAGCTCACTCGGGACTAGCGGGAGGGCCTACGAGCAGTACTTC.